This T cell receptor (beta chain) stems from a study of blood T cell repertoires in COVID-19. This table comes from immunoSEQ multiplex PCR, and its TCRdb copy is limited to in-frame clones, with some not included. The repertoire holds fewer than 250,000 clones, about 83% seen once, with over 4.5% in the top ten. V shed 0 bases and J 2 bases; nucleotides not matched to a gene: 13. Germline V lookup: CDR1 LGHDT, CDR2 YNNKEL (reference sequence). This CDR3 region has 19 residues. The receptor was derived from a human donor in a cohort sampled during active COVID-19. The sample taken for sequencing was peripheral blood. The chain combines TRBV3-1 (or the pseudogene TRBV3-2) with TRBJ2-3; 8 nucleotides line up with TRBD2. The CDR3 here is CASSQEGRGGTRYTDTQYF. The CDR3 DNA sequence: TGTGCCAGCAGCCAAGAAGGGCGAGGGGGGACTAGGTACACAGATACGCAGTATTTT.